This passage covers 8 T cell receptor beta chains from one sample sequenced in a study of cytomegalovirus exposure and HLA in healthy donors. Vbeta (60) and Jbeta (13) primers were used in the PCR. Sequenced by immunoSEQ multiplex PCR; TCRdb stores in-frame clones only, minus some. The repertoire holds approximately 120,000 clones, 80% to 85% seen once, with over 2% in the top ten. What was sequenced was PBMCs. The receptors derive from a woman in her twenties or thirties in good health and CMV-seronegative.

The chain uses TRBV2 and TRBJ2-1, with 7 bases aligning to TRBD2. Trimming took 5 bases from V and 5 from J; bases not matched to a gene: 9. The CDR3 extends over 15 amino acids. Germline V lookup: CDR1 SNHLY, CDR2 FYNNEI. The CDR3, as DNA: TGTGCCAGCAGTTCCGAGTCTAGCGGAGACAATGAGCAGTTCTTC. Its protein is CASSSESSGDNEQFF.

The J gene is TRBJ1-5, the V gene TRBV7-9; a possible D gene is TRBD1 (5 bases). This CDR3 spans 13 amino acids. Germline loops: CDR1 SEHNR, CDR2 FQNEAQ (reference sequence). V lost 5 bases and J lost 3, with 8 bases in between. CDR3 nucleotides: TGTGCCAGCAGCCAAGGGGACAATCAGCCCCAGCATTTT. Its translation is CASSQGDNQPQHF.

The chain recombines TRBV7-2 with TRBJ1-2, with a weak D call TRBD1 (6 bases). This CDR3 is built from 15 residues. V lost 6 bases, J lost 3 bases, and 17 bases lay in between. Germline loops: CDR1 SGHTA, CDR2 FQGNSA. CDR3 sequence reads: CASSRWTDSHYGYTF. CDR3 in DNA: TGTGCCAGCAGTCGGTGGACAGATTCCCACTATGGCTACACCTTC.

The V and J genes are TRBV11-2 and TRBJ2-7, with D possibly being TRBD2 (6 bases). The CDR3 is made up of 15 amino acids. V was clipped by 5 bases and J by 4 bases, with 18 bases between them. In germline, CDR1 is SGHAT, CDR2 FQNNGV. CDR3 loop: CASSATAGGPYEQYF. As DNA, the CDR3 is TGTGCCAGCAGCGCGACAGCTGGAGGGCCTTACGAGCAGTACTTC. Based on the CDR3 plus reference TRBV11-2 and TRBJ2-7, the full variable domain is EAGVAQSPRYKIIEKRQSVAFWCNPISGHATLYWYQQILGQGPKLLIQFQNNGVVDDSQLPKDRFSAERLKGVDSTLKIQPAKLEDSAVYLCASSATAGGPYEQYFGPGTRLTVT.

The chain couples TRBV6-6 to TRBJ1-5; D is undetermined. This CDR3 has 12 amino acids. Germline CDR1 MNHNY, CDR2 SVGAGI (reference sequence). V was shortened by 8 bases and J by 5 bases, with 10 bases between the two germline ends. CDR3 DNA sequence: TGTGCCAGCCGGAGGCCTGATCAGCCCCAGCATTTT. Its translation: CASRRPDQPQHF.

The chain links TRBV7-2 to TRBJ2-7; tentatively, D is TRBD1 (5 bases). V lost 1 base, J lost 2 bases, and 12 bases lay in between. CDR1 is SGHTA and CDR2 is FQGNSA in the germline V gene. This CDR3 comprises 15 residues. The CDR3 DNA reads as TGTGCCAGCAGCTTAGGCAGGGCCACCACCTACGAGCAGTACTTC. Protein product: CASSLGRATTYEQYF.

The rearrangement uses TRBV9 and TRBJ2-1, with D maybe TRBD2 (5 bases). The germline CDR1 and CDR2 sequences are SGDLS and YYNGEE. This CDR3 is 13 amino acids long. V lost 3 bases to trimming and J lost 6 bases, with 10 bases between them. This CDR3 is CASSATRFNEQFF. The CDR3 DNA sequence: TGTGCCAGCAGCGCCACTAGGTTCAATGAGCAGTTCTTC. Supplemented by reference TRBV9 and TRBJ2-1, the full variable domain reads DSGVTQTPKHLITATGQRVTLRCSPRSGDLSVYWYQQSLDQGLQFLIQYYNGEERAKGNILERFSAQQFPDLHSELNLSSLELGDSALYFCASSATRFNEQFFGPGTRLTVL.

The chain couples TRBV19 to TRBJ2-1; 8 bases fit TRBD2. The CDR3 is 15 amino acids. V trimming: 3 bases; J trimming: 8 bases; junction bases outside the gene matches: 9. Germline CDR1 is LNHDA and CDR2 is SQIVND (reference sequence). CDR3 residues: CASSMVGAGADEQFF. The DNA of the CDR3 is TGTGCCAGTAGTATGGTTGGAGCGGGAGCGGATGAGCAGTTCTTC.